This T cell receptor (beta chain) was identified during a study of CD8 T cells in ankylosing spondylitis. General observations from the study: The disease-linked clones had a CD8+ phenotype and low blood frequencies. Characteristic of ankylosing spondylitis blood, it appeared, was a TCR beta motif comprising eight highly homologous variants.

Germline assignment: CDR1 SNHLY and CDR2 FYNNEI. The CDR3 sequence is 15 residues long. Trimming removed 6 bases at V and 3 bases at J, with 18 bases between. This clonotype has ten or more counts. Its antigen is as yet unknown. Quantitative 5'-RACE with molecular barcodes was used to make the TCR beta libraries. TCRdb ran MiXCR on the 5' RACE reads and lists one entry per CDR3 protein. The sample carries fewer than 400,000 distinct CDR3 sequences, approximately 8.2% recorded once. The source material was blood, either unsorted or a sorted T cell fraction (not recorded which). The sequence derives from a male donor with ankylosing spondylitis. The chain is built from TRBV2 and TRBJ2-7; weak D call: TRBD1 (5 bases). The CDR3 DNA reads TGTGCCAGCAGGCCAGGGCTGGGGAACAACTACGAGCAGTACTTC. Encoded protein: CASRPGLGNNYEQYF.